This T cell receptor beta chain was obtained from a study of graft-versus-host responses after intestinal transplantation. Whole-study findings and limits: High graft-versus-host to host-versus-graft clonal ratios were found in allografts of patients who had graft-donor T cell macrochimerism. Researchers found GvH clones in recipient marrow, and some showed up first in ileum or blood.

Responders (around 200,000, CFSE-labeled) were co-plated with around 200,000 irradiated, violet-dye-labeled stimulators. CDR1 and CDR2 from the germline V gene are MGHRA and YSYEKL. This CDR3 comprises 15 residues. Remarks on this clone: An end of the junction does not agree with germline; a read error may underlie this.

Only in-frame clones appear in the TCRdb table, and some are missing; sequencing was by immunoSEQ multiplex PCR. The repertoire holds 4,000 or so clones, with approximately 30% as singletons. Source: alloreactive CD4+ T cells from a mixed lymphocyte reaction culture, taken before transplantation. Subset given: CFSE-low proliferating T cells sorted from approximately 6-day pre-transplant mixed lymphocyte reaction (GvH or HvG direction). The sequence was obtained from a human patient who was an organ donor for intestinal transplantation. This rearrangement joins TRBV4-1 to TRBJ1-2; TRBD1 might be the D (6 bases). The CDR3 coding sequence is TGTGCCAGCAGCCAAGATTCCGGGGGGGCGGATGGCTACACCTTC. It codes for CASSQDSGGADGYTF.